This T cell receptor (beta chain) came from a study of blood T cell repertoires in COVID-19. About the study: COVID-19 samples collected from the United States, Italy and Spain covered acute and convalescent phases.

TCRdb keeps only in-frame clones here, not all; method: immunoSEQ multiplex PCR. Of roughly 250,000 clones listed, over 75% are singletons. The germline V gene encodes CDR1 KGHSH and CDR2 LQKENI. The length of the CDR3 is 19 residues. Germline trimming cut 1 base from V and 0 bases from J; bases unmatched to any gene: 11. J is TRBJ2-7 and V is TRBV18, with 11 positions matching TRBD2. Sequenced sample: peripheral blood. The sequence was collected from a woman aged 40-49 years who had recovered from COVID-19. CDR3 nucleotides: TGTGCCAGCTCACCACTCCCGGCTAGCGGGGGGTCAAGCTCCTACGAGCAGTACTTC. Its protein product is CASSPLPASGGSSSYEQYF.